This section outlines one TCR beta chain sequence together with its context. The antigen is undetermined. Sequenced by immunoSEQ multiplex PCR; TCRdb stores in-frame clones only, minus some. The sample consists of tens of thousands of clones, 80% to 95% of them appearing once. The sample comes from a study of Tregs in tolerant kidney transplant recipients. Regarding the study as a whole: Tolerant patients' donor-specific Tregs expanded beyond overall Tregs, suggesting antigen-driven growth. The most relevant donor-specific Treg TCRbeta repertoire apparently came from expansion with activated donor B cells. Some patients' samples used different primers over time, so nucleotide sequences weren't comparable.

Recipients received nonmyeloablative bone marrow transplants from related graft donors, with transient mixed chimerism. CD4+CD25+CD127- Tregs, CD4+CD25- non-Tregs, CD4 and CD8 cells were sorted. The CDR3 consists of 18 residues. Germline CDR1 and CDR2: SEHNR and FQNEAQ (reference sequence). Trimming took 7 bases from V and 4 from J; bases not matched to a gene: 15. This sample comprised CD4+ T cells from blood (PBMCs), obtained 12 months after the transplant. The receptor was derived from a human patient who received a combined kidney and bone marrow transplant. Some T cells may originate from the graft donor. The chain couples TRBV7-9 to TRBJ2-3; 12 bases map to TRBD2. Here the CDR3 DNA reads TGTGCCAGCAATCTTCCTGGACTAGCGGGAAGTGGGGCAGATACGCAGTATTTT. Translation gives CASNLPGLAGSGADTQYF.